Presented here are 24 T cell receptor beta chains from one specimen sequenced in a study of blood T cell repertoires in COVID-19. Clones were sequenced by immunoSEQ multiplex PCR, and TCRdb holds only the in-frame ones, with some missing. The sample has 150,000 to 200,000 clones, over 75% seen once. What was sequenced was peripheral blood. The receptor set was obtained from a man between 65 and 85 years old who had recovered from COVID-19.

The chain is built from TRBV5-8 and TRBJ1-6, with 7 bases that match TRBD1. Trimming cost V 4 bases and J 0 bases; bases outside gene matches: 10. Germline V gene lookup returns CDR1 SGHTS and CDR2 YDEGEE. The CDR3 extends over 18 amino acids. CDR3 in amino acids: CASSIGTAGNSYNSPLHF. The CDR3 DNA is TGTGCCAGCAGCATAGGGACAGCAGGAAACTCCTATAATTCACCCCTCCACTTT. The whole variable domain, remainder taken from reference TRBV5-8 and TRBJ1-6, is EAGVTQSPTHLIKTRGQQATLRCSPISGHTSVYWYQQALGLGLQFLLWYDEGEERNRGNFPPRFSGRQFPNYSSELNVNALELEDSALYLCASSIGTAGNSYNSPLHFGNGTRLTVT.

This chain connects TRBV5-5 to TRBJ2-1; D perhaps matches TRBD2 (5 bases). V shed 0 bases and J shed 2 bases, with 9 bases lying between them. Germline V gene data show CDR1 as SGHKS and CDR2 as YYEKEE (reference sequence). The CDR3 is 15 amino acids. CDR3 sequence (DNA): TGTGCCAGCAGCTTGGGGCGGGTACCCTACAATGAGCAGTTCTTC. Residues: CASSLGRVPYNEQFF.

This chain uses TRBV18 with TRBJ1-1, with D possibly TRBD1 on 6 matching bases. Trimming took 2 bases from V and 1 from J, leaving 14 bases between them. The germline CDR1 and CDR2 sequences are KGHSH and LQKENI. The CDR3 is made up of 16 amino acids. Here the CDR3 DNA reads TGTGCCAGCTCACCATACGGGGGGCCGAGGAACACTGAAGCTTTCTTT. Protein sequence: CASSPYGGPRNTEAFF. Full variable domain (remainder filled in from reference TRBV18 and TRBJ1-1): NAGVMQNPRHLVRRRGQEARLRCSPMKGHSHVYWYRQLPEEGLKFMVYLQKENIIDESGMPKERFSAEFPKEGPSILRIQQVVRGDSAAYFCASSPYGGPRNTEAFFGQGTRLTVV.

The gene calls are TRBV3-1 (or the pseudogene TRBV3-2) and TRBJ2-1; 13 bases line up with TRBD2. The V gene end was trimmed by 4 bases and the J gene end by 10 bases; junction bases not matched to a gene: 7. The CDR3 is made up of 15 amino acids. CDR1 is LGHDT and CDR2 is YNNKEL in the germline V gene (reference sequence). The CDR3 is CASSPPGLAGVEQFF. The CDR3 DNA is TGTGCCAGCAGCCCCCCTGGACTAGCGGGAGTGGAGCAGTTCTTC.

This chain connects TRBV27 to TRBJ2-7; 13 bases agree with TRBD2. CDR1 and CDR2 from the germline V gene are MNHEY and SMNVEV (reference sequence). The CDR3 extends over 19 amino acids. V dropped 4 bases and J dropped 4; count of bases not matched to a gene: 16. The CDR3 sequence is CASSWRTPGLAGPTYEQYF. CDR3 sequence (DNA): TGTGCCAGCAGTTGGCGGACTCCGGGACTAGCGGGGCCCACTTACGAGCAGTACTTC.

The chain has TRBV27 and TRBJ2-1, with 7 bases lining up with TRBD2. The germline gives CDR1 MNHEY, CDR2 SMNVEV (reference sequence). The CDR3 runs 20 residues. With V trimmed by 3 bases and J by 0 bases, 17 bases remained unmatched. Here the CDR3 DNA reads TGTGCCAGCAGTTTTAAAAGGGGCGGGAGCCGGCGGGGCTCCTACAATGAGCAGTTCTTC. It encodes CASSFKRGGSRRGSYNEQFF.

CDR3 sequence reads: CATSDALGNTIYF. CDR3 DNA sequence: TGTGCCACCAGTGATGCGCTTGGAAACACCATATATTTT. The chain links TRBV24-1 to TRBJ1-3; D gene unclear. Germline lookup yields CDR1 KGHDR and CDR2 SFDVKD. V was pared by 3 bases and J by 3 bases, with 5 bases between. CDR3 size: 13 residues.

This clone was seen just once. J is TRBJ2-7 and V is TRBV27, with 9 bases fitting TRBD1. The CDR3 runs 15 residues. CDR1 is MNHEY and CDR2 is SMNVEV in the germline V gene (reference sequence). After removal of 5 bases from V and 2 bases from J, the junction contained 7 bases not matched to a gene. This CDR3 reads CASSPDRGITYEQYF. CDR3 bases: TGTGCCAGCAGTCCGGACAGGGGTATCACCTACGAGCAGTACTTC.

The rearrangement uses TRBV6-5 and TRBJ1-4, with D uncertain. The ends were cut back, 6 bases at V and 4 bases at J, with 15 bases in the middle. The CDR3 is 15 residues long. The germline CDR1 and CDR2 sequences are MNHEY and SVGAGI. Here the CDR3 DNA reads TGTGCCAGCAGACCCGGGTCGCTCTTTAATGAAAAACTGTTTTTT. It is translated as CASRPGSLFNEKLFF.

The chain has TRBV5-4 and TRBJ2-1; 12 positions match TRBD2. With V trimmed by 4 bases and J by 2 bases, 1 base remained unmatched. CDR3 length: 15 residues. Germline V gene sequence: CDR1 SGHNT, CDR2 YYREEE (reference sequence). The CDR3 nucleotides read TGTGCCAGCAGCGCTAGCGGGAGGGCCTACAATGAGCAGTTCTTC. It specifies CASSASGRAYNEQFF.

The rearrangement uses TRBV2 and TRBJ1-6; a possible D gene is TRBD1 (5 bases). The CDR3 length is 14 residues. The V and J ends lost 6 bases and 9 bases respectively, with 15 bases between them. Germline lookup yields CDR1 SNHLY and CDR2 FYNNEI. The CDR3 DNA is TGTGCCAGCAGCAGGGATCAGGGCGGTTCACCCCTCCACTTT. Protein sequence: CASSRDQGGSPLHF. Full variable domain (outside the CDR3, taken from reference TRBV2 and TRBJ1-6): EPEVTQTPSHQVTQMGQEVILRCVPISNHLYFYWYRQILGQKVEFLVSFYNNEISEKSEIFDDQFSVERPDGSNFTLKIRSTKLEDSAMYFCASSRDQGGSPLHFGNGTRLTVT.

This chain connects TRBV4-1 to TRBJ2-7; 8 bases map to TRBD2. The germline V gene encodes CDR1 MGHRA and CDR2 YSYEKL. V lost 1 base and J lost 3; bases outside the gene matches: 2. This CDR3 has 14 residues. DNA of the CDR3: TGCGCCAGCAGCCAAGTCCGGGGGGGCTACGAGCAGTACTTC. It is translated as CASSQVRGGYEQYF.

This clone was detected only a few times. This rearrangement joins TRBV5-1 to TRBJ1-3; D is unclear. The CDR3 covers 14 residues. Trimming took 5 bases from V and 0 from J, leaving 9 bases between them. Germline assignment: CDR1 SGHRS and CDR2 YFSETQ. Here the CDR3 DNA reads TGCGCCAGCAGGAGGGATATCTCTGGAAACACCATATATTTT. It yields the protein CASRRDISGNTIYF. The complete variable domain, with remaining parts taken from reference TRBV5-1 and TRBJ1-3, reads KAGVTQTPRYLIKTRGQQVTLSCSPISGHRSVSWYQQTPGQGLQFLFEYFSETQRNKGNFPGRFSGRQFSNSRSEMNVSTLELGDSALYLCASRRDISGNTIYFGEGSWLTVV.

CDR3 residues: CASSSTRGGQDEAFF. The CDR3 nucleotides read TGTGCCAGCAGTTCCACTCGGGGTGGCCAGGATGAAGCTTTCTTT. The chain links TRBV6-5 to TRBJ1-1; D is ambiguous. This CDR3 has 15 residues. Germline loops: CDR1 MNHEY, CDR2 SVGAGI. The V and J ends lost 4 bases and 7 bases respectively, with 19 bases between them.

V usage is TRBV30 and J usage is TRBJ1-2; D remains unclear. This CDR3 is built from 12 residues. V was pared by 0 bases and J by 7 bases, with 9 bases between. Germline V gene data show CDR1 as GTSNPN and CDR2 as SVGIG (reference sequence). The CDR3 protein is CAWSVQLGGYTF. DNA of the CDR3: TGTGCCTGGAGTGTACAGTTGGGTGGCTACACCTTC.

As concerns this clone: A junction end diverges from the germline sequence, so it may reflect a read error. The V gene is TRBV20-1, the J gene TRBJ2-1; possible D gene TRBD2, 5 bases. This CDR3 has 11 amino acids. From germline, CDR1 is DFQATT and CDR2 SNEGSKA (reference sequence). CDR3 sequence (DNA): TGCAGTGCTGTGGACTCTATCCGGTCGGTCTTC. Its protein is CSAVDSIRSVF.

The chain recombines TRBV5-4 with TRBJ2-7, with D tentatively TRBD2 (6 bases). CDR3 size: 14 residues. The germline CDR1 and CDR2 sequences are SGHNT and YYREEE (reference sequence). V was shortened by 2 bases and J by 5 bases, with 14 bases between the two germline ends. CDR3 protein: CASSFSVGSDEQYF. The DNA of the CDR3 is TGTGCCAGCAGCTTCAGTGTCGGGAGCGACGAGCAGTACTTC.

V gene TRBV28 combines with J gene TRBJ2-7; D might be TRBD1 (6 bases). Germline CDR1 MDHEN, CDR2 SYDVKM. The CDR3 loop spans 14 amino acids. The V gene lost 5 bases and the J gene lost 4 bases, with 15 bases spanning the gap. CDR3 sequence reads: CASSPRQVIYEQYF. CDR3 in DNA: TGTGCCAGCAGTCCCAGACAGGTTATATACGAGCAGTACTTC.

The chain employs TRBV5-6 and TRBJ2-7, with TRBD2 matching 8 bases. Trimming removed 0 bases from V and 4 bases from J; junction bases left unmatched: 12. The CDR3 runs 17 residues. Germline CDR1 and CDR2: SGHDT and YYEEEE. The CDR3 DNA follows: TGTGCCAGCAGCTTGGGGTCCCGGAGGAGCGGGAGTTACGAGCAGTACTTC. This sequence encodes CASSLGSRRSGSYEQYF.

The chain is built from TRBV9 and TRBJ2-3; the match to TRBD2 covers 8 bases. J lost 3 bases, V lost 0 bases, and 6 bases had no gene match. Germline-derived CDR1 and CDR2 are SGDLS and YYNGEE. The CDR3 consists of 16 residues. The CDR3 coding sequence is TGTGCCAGCAGCGTAGTTACGGGAGGGTGGACAGATACGCAGTATTTT. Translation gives CASSVVTGGWTDTQYF.

CDR3 region: CASSFRQDTEAFF. CDR3 nucleotide sequence: TGTGCCAGCAGCTTTCGACAGGACACTGAAGCTTTCTTT. V gene TRBV7-9 combines with J gene TRBJ1-1; TRBD1 is a possible D gene (6 bases). Germline V gives CDR1 SEHNR, CDR2 FQNEAQ (reference sequence). CDR3 size: 13 residues. Trimming left V 3 bases short and J 3 bases short, with 8 bases between.

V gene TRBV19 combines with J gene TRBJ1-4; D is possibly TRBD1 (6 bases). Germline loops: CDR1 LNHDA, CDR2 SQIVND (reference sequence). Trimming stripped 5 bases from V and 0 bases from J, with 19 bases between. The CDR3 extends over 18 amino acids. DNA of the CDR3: TGTGCCAGTAGTGGGGGACACGTTGCCATTGCAACTAATGAAAAACTGTTTTTT. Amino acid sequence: CASSGGHVAIATNEKLFF.

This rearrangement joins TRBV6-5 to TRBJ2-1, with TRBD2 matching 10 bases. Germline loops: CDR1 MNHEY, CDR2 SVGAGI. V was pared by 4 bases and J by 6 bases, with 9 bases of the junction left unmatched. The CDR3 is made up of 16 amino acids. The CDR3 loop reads CASSWDPAGGGNEQFF. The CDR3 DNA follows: TGTGCCAGCAGTTGGGACCCAGCGGGAGGGGGCAATGAGCAGTTCTTC.

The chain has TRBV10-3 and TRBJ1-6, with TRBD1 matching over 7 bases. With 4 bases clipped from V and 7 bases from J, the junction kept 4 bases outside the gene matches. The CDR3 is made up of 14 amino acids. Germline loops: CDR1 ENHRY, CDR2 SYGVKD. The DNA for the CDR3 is TGTGCCATCAGTGCAGACAGGGAAAATTCACCCCTCCACTTT. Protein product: CAISADRENSPLHF.